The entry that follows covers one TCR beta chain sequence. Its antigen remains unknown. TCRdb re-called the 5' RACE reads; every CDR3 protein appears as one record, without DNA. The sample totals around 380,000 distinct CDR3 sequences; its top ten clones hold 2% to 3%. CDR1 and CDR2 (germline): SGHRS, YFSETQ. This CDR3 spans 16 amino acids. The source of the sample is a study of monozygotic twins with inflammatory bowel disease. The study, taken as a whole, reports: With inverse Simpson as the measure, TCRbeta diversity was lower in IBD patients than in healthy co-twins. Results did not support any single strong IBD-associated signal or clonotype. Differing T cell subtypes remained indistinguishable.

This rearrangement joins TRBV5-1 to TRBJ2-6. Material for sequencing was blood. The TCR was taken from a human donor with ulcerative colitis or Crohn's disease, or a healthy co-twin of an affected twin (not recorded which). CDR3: CASSPRPPSGANVLTF.